The count of the clone carrying this T cell receptor (beta chain) is one. What it recognizes is unknown. The record originates from a study of cytomegalovirus exposure and HLA in healthy donors. General study results and limits: It was reportedly the case that the classifier diagnosed cytomegalovirus status with high specificity and sensitivity. Analysis performed later showed TCR beta chains linked to HLA being more clonally expanded than equally common others. In a later analysis, a genetic analysis reported fewer productive-TCR N-insertions in an Asian-associated ancestry cluster than the cohort average.

60 Vbeta and 13 Jbeta primers were used in PCR. In the source study's methods: A later analysis counted around 74 million unique TCR beta chains, about 11 million shared. Data came from immunoSEQ multiplex PCR; TCRdb stores just in-frame clones and leaves some out. That table furnishes V, J and clone size, whereas the DNA furnished D and trimming. Among 150,000 or so clones listed, approximately 80% were seen once. This receptor was obtained from a woman aged 40-49 years in good health and CMV-seronegative. The sample was PBMCs.

The CDR3 loop is CASSQANRDRSIMNTEAFF. The CDR3 DNA reads TGTGCCAGCAGCCAAGCTAACCGGGACAGGTCGATCATGAACACTGAAGCTTTCTTT. This sequence joins TRBV4-2 and TRBJ1-1, with 8 bases matching TRBD1. This CDR3 is 19 amino acids long. Germline V gene lookup returns CDR1 LGHNA and CDR2 YNFKEQ. The trim removed 1 base at V and 0 bases at J, leaving 13 bases unmatched.